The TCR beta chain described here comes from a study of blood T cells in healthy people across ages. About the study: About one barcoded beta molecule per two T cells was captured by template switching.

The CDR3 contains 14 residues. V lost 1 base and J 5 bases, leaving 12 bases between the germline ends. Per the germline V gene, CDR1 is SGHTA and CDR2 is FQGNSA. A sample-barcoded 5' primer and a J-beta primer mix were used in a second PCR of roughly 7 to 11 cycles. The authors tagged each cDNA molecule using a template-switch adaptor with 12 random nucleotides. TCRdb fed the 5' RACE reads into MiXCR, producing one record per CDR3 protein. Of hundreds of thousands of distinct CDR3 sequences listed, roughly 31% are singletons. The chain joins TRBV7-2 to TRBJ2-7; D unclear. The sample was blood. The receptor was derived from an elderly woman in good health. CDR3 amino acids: CASSLEGPPNEQYF. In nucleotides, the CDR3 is TGTGCCAGCAGCTTAGAAGGACCCCCTAACGAGCAGTACTTC.